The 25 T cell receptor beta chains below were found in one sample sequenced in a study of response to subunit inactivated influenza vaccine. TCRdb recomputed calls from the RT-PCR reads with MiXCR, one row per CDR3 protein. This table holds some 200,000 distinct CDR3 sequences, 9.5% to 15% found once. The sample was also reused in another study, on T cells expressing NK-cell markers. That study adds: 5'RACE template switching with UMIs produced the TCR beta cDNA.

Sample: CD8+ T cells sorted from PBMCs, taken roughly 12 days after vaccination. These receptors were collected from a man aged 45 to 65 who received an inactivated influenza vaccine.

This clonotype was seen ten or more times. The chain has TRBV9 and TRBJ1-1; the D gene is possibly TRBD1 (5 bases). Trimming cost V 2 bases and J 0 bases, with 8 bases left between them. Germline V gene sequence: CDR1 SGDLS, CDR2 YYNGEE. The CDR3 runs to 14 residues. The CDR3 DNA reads TGTGCCAGCAGCGTGGGGGTGGTGAACACTGAAGCTTTCTTT. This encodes CASSVGVVNTEAFF.

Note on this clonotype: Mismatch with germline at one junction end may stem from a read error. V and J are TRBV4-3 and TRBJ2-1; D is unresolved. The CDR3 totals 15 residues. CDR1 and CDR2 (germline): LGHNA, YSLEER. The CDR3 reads CASSQDGDSFNEQFF. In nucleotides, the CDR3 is TGCGCCAGCAGCCAAGATGGAGACTCCTTCAATGAGCAGTTCTTC.

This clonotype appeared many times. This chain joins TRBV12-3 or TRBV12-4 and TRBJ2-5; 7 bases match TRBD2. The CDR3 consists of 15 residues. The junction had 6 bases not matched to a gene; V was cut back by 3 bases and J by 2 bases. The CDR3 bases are TGTGCCAGCAGTTTTTGGCTAGCGGAACAAGAGACCCAGTACTTC. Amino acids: CASSFWLAEQETQYF.

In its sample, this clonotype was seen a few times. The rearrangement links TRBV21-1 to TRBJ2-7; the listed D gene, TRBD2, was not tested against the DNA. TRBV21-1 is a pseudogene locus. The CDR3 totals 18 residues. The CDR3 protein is CASSLPTKGVGRIGEQYF. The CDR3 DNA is TGTGCCAGCAGCCTCCCCACGAAAGGGGTCGGGAGAATAGGCGAGCAGTACTTC.

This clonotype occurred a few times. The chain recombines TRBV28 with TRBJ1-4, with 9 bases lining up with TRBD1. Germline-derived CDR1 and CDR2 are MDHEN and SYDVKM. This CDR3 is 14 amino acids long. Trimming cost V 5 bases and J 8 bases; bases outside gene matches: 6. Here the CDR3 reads CASSIGTGQEKLFF. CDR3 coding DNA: TGTGCCAGCAGTATCGGGACAGGGCAAGAAAAACTGTTTTTT.

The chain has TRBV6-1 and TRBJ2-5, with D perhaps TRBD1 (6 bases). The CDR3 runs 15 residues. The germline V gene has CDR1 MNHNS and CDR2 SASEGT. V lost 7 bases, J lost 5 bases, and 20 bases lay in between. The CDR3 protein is CASKQTGSRLETQYF. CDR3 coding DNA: TGTGCCAGCAAACAAACAGGGTCCCGTCTCGAGACCCAGTACTTC.

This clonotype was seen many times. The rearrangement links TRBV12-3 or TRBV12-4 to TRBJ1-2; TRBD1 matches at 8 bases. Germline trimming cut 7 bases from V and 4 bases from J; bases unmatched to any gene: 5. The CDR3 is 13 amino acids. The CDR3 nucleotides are TGTGCCAGCAACCGGGACAGGACCTATGGCTACACCTTC. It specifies CASNRDRTYGYTF.

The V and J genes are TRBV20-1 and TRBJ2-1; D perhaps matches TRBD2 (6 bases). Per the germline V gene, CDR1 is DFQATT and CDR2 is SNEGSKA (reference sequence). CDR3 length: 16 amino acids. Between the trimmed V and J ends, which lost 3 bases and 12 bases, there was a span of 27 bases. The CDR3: CSASEFPLAGTQGQFF. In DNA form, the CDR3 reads TGCAGTGCTAGTGAATTTCCCTTGGCCGGGACTCAAGGGCAGTTCTTC.

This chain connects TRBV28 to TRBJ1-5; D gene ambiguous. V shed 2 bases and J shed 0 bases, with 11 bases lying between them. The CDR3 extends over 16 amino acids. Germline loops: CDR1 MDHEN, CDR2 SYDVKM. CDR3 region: CASSLAFQYSNQPQHF. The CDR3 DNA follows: TGTGCCAGCAGTTTAGCTTTCCAGTATAGCAATCAGCCCCAGCATTTT.

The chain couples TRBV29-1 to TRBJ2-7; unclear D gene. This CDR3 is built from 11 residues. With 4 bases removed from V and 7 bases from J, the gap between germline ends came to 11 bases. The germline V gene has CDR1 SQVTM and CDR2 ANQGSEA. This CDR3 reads CSVVGQREQYF. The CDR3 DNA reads TGCAGCGTTGTAGGCCAACGAGAGCAGTACTTC.

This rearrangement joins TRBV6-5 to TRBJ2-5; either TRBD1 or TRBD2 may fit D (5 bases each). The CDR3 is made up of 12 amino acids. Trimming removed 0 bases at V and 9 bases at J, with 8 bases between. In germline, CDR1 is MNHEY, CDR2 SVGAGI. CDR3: CASSYSGRAQYF. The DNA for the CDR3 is TGTGCCAGCAGTTACTCGGGGCGGGCCCAGTACTTC.

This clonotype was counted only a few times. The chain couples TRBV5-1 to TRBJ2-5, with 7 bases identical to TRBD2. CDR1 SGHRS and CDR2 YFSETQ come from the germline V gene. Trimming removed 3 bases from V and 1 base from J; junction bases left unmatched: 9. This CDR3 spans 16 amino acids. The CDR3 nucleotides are TGCGCCAGCAGCTCCCCGGCGGGGGAGTTCCAAGAGACCCAGTACTTC. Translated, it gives CASSSPAGEFQETQYF.

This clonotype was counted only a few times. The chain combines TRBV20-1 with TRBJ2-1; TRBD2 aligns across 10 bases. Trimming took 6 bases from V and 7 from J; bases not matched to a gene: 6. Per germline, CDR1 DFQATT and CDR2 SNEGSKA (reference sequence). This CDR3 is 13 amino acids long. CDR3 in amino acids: CSAEREGRNEQFF. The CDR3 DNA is TGCAGTGCCGAGCGGGAGGGCCGGAATGAGCAGTTCTTC.

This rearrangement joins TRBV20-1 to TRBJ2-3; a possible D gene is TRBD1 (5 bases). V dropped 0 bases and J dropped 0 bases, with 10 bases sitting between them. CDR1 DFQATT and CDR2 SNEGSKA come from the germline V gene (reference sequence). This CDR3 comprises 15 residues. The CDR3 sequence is CSARDDSVSTDTQYF. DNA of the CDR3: TGCAGTGCTAGAGACGACAGCGTAAGCACAGATACGCAGTATTTT.

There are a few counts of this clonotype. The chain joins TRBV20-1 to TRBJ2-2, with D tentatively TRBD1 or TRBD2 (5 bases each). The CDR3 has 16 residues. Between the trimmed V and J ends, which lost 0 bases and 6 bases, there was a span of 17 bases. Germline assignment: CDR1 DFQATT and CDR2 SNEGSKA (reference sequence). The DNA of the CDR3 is TGCAGTGCTAGAGATACCGGGACGCTTAAGTCCGGGGAGCTGTTTTTT. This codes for CSARDTGTLKSGELFF.

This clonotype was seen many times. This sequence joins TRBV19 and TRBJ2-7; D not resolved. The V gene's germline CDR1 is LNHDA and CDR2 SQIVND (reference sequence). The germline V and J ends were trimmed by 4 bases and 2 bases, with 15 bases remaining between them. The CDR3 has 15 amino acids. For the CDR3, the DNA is TGTGCCAGTAGTACCGATCCCATCGGACCCTACGAGCAGTACTTC. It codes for CASSTDPIGPYEQYF. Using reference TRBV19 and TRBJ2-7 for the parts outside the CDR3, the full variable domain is DGGITQSPKYLFRKEGQNVTLSCEQNLNHDAMYWYRQDPGQGLRLIYYSQIVNDFQKGDIAEGYSVSREKKESFPLTVTSAQKNPTAFYLCASSTDPIGPYEQYFGPGTRLTVT.

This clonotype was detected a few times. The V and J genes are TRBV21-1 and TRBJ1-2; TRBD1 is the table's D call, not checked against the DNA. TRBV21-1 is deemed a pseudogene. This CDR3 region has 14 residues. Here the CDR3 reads CASSNYYRGYGYTF. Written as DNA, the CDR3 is TGTGCCAGCAGCAATTATTACAGGGGATATGGCTACACCTTC.

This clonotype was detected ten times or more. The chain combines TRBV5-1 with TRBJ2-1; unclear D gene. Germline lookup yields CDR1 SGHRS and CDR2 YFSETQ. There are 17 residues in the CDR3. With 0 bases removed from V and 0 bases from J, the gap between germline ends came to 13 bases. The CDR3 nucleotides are TGCGCCAGCAGCTTGGTTCCCGCGGAAAGCTCCTACAATGAGCAGTTCTTC. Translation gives CASSLVPAESSYNEQFF.

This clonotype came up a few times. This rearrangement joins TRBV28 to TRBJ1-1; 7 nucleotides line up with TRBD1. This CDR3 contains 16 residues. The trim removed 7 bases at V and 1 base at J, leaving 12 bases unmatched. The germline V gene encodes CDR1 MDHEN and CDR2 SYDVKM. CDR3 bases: TGTGCCAGCACCATCATCGGACAGGTGACGAACACTGAAGCTTTCTTT. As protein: CASTIIGQVTNTEAFF.

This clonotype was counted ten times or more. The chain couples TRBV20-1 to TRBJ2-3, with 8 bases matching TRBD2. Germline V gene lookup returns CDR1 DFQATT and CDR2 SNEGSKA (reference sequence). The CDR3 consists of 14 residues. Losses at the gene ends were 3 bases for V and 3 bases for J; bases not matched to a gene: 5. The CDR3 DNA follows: TGCAGTGCTAGCAATGGACTAGCTACAGATACGCAGTATTTT. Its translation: CSASNGLATDTQYF.

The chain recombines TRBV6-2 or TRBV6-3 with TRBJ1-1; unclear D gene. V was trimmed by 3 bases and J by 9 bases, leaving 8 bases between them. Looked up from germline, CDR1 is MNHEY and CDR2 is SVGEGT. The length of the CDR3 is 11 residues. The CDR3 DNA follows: TGTGCCAGCAGTTATGCCAGGCAAGCTTTCTTT. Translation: CASSYARQAFF.

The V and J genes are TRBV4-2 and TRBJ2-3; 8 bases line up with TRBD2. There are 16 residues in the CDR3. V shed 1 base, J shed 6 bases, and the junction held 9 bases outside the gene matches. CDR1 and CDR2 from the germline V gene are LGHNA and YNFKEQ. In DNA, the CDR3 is TGTGCCAGCAGCCAAGCGGGGGGGCCGATAAGCGATACGCAGTATTTT. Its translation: CASSQAGGPISDTQYF.

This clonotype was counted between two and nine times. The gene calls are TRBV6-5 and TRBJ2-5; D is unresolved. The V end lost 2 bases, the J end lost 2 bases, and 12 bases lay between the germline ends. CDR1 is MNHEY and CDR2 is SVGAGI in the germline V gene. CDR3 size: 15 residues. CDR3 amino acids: CASSYQQYSQETQYF. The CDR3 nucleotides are TGTGCCAGCAGTTACCAACAGTACTCGCAAGAGACCCAGTACTTC.

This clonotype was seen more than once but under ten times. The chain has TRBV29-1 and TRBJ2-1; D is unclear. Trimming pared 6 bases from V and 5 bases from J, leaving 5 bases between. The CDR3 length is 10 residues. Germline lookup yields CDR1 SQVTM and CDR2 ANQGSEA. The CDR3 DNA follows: TGCAGCGTCTCGGACAATGAGCAGTTCTTC. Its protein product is CSVSDNEQFF.

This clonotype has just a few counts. The CDR3: CASSHTSGGYNEQFF. CDR3 nucleotide sequence: TGTGCCAGCAGCCACACTAGCGGGGGGTACAATGAGCAGTTCTTC. This chain connects TRBV13 to TRBJ2-1; 12 bases are a match to TRBD2. With V trimmed by 5 bases and J by 4 bases, 3 bases remained unmatched. Germline assignment: CDR1 PRHDT and CDR2 FYEKMQ (reference sequence). The CDR3 consists of 15 residues.